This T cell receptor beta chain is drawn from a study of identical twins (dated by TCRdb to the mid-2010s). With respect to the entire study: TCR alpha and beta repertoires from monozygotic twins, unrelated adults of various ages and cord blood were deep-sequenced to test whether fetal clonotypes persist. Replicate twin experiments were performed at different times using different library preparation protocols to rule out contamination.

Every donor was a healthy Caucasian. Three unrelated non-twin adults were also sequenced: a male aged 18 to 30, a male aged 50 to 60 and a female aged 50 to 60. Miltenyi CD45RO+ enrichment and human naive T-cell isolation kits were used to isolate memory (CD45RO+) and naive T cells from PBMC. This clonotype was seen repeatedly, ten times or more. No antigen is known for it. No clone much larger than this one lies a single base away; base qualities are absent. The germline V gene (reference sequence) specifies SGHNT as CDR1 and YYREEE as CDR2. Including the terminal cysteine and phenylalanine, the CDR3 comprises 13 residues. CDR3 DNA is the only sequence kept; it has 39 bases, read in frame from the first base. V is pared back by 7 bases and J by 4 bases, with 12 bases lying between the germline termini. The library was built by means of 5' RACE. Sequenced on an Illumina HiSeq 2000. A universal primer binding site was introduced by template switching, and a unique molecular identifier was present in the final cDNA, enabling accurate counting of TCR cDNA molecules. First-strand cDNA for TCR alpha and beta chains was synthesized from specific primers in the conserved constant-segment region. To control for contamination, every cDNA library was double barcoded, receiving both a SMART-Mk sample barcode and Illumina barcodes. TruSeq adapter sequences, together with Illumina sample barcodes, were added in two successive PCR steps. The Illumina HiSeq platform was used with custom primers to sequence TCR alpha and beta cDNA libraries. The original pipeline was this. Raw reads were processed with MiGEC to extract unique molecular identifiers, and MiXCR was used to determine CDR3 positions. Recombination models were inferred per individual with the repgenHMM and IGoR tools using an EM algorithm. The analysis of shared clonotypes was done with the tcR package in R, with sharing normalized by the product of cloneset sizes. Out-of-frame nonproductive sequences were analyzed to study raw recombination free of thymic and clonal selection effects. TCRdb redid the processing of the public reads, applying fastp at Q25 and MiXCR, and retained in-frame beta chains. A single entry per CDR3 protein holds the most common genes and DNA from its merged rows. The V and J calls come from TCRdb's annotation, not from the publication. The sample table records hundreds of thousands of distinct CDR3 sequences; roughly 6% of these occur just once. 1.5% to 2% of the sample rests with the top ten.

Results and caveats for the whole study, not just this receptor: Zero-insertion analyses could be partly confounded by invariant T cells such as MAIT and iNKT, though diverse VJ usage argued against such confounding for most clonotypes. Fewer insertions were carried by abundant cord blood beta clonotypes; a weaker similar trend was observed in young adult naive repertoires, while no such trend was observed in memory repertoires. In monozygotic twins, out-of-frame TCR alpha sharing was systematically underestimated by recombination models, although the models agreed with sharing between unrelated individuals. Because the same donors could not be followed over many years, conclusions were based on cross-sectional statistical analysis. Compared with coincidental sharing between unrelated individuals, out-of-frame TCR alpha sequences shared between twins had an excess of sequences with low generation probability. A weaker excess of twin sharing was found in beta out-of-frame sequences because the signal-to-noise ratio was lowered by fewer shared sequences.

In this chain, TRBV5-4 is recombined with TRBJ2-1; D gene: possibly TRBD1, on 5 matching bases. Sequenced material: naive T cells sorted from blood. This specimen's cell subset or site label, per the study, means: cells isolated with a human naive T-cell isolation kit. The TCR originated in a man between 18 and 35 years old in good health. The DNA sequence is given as TGTGCCAGCGCCGGACAACCTTACAATGAGCAGTTCTTC. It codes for CASAGQPYNEQFF.